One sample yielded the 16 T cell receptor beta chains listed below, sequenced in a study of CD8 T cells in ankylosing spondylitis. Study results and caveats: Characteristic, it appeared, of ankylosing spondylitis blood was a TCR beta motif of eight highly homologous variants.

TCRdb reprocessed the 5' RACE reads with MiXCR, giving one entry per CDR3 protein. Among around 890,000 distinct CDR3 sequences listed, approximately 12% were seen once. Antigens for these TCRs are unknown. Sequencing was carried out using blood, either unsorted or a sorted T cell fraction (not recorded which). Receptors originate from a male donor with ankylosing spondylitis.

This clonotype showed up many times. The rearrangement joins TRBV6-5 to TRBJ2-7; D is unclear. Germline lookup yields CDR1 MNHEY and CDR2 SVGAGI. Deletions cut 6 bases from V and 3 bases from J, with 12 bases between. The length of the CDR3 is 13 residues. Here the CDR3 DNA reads TGTGCCAGCAGATATGACCCCAACTACGAGCAGTACTTC. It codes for CASRYDPNYEQYF.

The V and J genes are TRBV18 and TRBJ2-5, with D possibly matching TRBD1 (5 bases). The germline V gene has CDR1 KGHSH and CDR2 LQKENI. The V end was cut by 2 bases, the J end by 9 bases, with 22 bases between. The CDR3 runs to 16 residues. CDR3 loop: CASSPKGSRTSSAQYF. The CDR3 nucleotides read TGTGCCAGCTCACCAAAGGGTTCTCGGACAAGCTCGGCCCAGTACTTC.

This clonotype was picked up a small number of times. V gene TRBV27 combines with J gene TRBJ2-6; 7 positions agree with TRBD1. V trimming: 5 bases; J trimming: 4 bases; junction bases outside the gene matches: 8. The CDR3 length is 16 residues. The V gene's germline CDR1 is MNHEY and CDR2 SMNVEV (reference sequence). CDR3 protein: CASSKRGTAGANVLTF. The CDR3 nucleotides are TGTGCCAGCAGTAAAAGGGGGACAGCCGGGGCCAACGTCCTGACTTTC.

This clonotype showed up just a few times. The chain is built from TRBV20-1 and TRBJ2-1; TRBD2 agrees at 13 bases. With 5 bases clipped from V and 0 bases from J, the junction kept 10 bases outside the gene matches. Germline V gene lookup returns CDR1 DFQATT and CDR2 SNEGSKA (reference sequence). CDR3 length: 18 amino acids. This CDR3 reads CSAQPGLAGSSSYNEQFF. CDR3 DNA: TGCAGTGCTCAACCGGGACTAGCGGGATCTAGCTCCTACAATGAGCAGTTCTTC.

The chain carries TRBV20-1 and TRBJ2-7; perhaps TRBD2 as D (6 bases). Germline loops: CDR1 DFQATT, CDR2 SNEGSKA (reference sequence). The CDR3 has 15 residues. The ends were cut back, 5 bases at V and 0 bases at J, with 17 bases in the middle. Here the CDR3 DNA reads TGCAGTGCTGCCCCCGGGGGACCCAGCTCCTACGAGCAGTACTTC. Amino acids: CSAAPGGPSSYEQYF.

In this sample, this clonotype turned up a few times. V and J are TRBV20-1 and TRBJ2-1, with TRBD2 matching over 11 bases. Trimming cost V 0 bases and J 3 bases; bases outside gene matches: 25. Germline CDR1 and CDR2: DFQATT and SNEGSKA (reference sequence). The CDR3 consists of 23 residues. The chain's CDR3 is CSARDMSGTPASGRRGHYNEQFF. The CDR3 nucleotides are TGCAGTGCTAGAGATATGAGCGGGACTCCAGCTAGCGGGAGGAGAGGTCACTACAATGAGCAGTTCTTC.

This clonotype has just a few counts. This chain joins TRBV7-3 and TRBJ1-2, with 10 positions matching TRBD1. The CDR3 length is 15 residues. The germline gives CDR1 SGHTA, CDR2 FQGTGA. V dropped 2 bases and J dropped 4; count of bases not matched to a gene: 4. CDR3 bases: TGTGCCAGCAGCTTAGGGGGACAGGGGAGCTATGGCTACACCTTC. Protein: CASSLGGQGSYGYTF.

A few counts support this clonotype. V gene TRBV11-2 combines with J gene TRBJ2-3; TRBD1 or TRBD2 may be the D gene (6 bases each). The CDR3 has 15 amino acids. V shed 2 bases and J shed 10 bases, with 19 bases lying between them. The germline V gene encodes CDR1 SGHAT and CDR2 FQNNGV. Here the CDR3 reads CASSLLLARGQSQYF. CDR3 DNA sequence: TGTGCCAGCAGCTTATTGCTAGCACGGGGGCAGTCGCAGTATTTT.

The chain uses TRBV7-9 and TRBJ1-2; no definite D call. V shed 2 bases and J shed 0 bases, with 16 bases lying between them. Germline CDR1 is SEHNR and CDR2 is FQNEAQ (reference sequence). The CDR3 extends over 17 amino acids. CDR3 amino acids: CASSLQTLRRANYGYTF. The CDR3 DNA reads TGTGCCAGCAGCTTACAAACCCTACGGAGAGCTAACTATGGCTACACCTTC.

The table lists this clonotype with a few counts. The CDR3 DNA is TGTGCCAGCAGCTTCAGGTCGGCCGGTGGCTATGGCTACACCTTC. It translates to CASSFRSAGGYGYTF. This rearrangement joins TRBV7-2 to TRBJ1-2; D unclear. The V gene lost 3 bases and the J gene lost 4 bases, with 15 bases spanning the gap. CDR3 size: 15 residues. Germline loops: CDR1 SGHTA, CDR2 FQGNSA.

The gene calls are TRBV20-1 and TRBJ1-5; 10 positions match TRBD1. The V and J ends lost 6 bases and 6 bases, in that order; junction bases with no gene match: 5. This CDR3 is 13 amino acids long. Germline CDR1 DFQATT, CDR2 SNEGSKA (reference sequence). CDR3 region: CSAGTGVSQPQHF. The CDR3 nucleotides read TGCAGTGCCGGGACAGGGGTGTCTCAGCCCCAGCATTTT.

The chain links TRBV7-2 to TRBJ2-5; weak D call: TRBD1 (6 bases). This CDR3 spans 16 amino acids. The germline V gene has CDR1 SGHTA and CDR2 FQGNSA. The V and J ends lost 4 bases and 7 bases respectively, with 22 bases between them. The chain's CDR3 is CASSSNPTGLIRTQYF. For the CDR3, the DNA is TGTGCCAGCAGCTCAAACCCCACAGGGTTAATAAGGACCCAGTACTTC.

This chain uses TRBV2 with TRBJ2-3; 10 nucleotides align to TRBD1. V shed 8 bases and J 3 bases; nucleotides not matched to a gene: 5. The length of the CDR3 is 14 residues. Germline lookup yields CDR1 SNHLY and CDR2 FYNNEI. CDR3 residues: CASDRGRFTDTQYF. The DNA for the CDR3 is TGTGCCAGCGACAGGGGGCGTTTTACAGATACGCAGTATTTT. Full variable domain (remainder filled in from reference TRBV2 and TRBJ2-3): EPEVTQTPSHQVTQMGQEVILRCVPISNHLYFYWYRQILGQKVEFLVSFYNNEISEKSEIFDDQFSVERPDGSNFTLKIRSTKLEDSAMYFCASDRGRFTDTQYFGPGTRLTVL.

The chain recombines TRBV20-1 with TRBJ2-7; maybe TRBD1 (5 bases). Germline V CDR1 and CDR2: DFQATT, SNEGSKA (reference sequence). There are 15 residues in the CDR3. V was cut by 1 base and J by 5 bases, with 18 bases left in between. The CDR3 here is CSARAGSLLRDEQYF. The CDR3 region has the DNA TGCAGTGCTAGAGCAGGGTCACTACTCAGGGACGAGCAGTACTTC.

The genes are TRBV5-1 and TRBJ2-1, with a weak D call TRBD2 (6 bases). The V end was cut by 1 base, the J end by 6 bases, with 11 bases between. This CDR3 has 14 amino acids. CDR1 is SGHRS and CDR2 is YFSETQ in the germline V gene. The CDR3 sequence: CASSLLAEGNEQFF. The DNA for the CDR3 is TGCGCCAGCAGCTTGTTAGCGGAGGGCAATGAGCAGTTCTTC.

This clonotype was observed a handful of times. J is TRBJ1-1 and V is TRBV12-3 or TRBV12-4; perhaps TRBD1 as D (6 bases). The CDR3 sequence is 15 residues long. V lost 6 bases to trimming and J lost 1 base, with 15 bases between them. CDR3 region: CASSPPRGANTEAFF. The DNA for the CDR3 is TGTGCCAGCAGCCCCCCCAGGGGCGCGAACACTGAAGCTTTCTTT.